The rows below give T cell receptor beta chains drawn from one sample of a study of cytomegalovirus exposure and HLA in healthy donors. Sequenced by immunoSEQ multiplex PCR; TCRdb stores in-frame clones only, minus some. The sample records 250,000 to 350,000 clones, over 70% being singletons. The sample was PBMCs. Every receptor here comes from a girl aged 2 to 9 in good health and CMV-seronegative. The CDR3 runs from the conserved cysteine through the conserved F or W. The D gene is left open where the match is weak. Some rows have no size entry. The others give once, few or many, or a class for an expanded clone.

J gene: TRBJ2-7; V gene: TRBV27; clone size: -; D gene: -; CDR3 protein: CASRSPGGAHSYEQYF; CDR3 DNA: TGTGCCAGCAGGTCACCGGGCGGGGCCCACTCCTACGAGCAGTACTTC
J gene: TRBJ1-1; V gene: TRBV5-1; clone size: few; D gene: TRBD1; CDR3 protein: CASSWDRMGWTEAFF; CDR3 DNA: TGCGCCAGCAGTTGGGACAGGATGGGTTGGACTGAAGCTTTCTTT
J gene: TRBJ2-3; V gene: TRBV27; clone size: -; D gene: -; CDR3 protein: CASSLAVYTDTQYF; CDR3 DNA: TGTGCCAGCAGTTTAGCGGTCTACACAGATACGCAGTATTTT
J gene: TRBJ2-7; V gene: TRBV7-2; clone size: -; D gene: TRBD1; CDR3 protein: CASSLGGQGSYEQYF; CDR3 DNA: TGTGCCAGCAGCTTAGGGGGACAGGGCTCCTACGAGCAGTACTTC
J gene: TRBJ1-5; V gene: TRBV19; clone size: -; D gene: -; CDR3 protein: CASTEGWTAKNQPQHF; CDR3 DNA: TGTGCCAGTACCGAGGGATGGACAGCTAAAAATCAGCCCCAGCATTTT
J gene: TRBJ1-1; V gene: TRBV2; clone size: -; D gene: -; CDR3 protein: CARWGGHLRGTAFF; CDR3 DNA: TGTGCCAGATGGGGGGGTCACCTGCGGGGCACGGCTTTCTTT
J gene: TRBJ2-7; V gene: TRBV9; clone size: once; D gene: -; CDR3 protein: CASSVAGGLTYEQYF; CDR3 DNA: TGTGCCAGCAGCGTAGCTGGCGGGCTTACCTACGAGCAGTACTTC
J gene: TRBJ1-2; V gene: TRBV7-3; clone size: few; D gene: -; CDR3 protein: CASSRGGADGYTF; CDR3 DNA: TGTGCCAGCAGCCGGGGGGGGGCGGATGGCTACACCTTC
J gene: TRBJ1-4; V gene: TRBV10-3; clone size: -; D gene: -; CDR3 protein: CAIQVSVAEGNEKLFF; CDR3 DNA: TGTGCCATCCAGGTTTCAGTCGCCGAAGGAAATGAAAAACTGTTTTTT
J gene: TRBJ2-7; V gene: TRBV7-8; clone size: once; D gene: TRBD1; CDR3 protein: CASSPRGGSSANEQYF; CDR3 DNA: TGTGCCAGCAGCCCCCGAGGGGGCAGCTCAGCGAACGAGCAGTACTTC
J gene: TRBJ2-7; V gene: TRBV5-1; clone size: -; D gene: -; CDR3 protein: CASSPGLLPQQYF; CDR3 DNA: TGCGCCAGCAGCCCTGGACTGCTGCCGCAGCAGTACTTC
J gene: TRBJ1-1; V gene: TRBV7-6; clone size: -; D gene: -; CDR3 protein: CASSPYAVPNTEAFF; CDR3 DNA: TGTGCCAGCAGCCCCTACGCGGTACCGAACACTGAAGCTTTCTTT
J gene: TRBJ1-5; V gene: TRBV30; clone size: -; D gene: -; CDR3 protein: CAWSSDSNQPQHF; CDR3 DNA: TGTGCCTGGAGTTCAGATTCCAATCAGCCCCAGCATTTT
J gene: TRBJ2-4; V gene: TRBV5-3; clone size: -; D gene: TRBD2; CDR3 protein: CARSWIDPGLGKNIQYF; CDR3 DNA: TGTGCCAGAAGCTGGATAGACCCGGGACTAGGGAAAAACATTCAGTACTTC
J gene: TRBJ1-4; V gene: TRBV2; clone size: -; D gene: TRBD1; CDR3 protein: CASTTQGAGGEKLFF; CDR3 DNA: TGTGCCAGCACTACACAGGGGGCGGGGGGTGAAAAACTGTTTTTT
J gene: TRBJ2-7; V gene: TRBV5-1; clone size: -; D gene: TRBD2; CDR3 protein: CASSPGLAGAVEQYF; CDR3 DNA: TGCGCCAGCAGCCCAGGACTAGCGGGAGCGGTCGAGCAGTACTTC
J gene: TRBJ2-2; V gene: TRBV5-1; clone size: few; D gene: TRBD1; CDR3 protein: CASSSGQSFANTGELFF; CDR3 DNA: TGCGCCAGCAGCTCGGGACAGTCCTTCGCGAACACCGGGGAGCTGTTTTTT
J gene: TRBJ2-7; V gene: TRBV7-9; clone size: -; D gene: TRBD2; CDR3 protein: CASSPLAGWSSYEQYF; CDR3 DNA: TGTGCCAGCAGCCCATTAGCGGGGTGGAGCTCCTACGAGCAGTACTTC
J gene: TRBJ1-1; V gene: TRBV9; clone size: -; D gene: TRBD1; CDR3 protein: CASSAADRGQGEAFF; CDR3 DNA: TGTGCCAGCAGCGCCGCGGACAGGGGGCAGGGTGAAGCTTTCTTT
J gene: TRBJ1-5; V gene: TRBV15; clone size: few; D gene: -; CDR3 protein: CATSPDRNQPQHF; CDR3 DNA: TGTGCCACCAGTCCCGACAGAAATCAGCCCCAGCATTTT
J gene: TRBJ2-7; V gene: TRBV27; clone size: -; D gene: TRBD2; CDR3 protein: CASSSTTGLAESYEQYF; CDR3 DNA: TGTGCCAGCAGTTCTACAACGGGACTAGCGGAATCCTACGAGCAGTACTTC
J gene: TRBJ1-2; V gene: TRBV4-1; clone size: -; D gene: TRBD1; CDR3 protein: CASSIRDRGNVHLGYTF; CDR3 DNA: TGCGCCAGCAGCATACGGGACAGGGGTAATGTTCACCTTGGCTACACCTTC
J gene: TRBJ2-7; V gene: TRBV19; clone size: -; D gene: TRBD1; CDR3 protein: CASNDRGLSYEQYF; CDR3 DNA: TGTGCCAGTAATGACAGGGGGCTCTCCTACGAGCAGTACTTC
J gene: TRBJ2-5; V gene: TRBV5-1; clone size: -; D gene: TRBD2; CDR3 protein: CASSLGGTREETQYF; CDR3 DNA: TGCGCCAGCAGCTTGGGGGGGACTAGGGAAGAGACCCAGTACTTC
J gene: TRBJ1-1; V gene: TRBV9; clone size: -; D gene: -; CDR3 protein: CASSGQGEMTFF; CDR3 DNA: TGTGCCAGCAGCGGCCAAGGGGAAATGACTTTCTTT